These 23 T cell receptor beta chains share one sample of origin, sequenced in a study of glioma-infiltrating T cells. The iRepertoire nested amplicon-rescue multiplex PCR amplified TCR alpha and beta CDR3s from RNA. MiXCR, applied by TCRdb to the multiplex PCR reads, yields one record per CDR3 protein. The sample records over 130,000 distinct CDR3 sequences, roughly 43% being singletons. Sequenced material: glioma tissue, nonneoplastic brain tissue, or PBMCs (not recorded which). The receptor set was obtained from a human donor with low-grade glioma or glioblastoma, undergoing nonglioma brain surgery, or in good health (not recorded which).

V usage is TRBV2 and J usage is TRBJ2-3, with a weak D call TRBD1 (6 bases). V shed 8 bases and J shed 12 bases, with 21 bases lying between them. CDR1 SNHLY and CDR2 FYNNEI come from the germline V gene. This CDR3 has 13 residues. Written as DNA, the CDR3 is TGTGCCAGCTCGAGAAACAGGGAAGAGACCCAGTATTTT. This gives the protein CASSRNREETQYF.

Regarding this clonotype: A read error may account for a junction end that differs from germline. V is TRBV20-1 and J is TRBJ2-5; D may be TRBD2 (5 bases). Germline V gene lookup returns CDR1 DFQATT and CDR2 SNEGSKA (reference sequence). The CDR3 has 14 amino acids. CDR3 sequence: CSAPLSGSQKTQYF. CDR3 sequence (DNA): TGCAGTGCTCCCCTCTCGGGGAGCCAAAAGACCCAGTACTTC.

This clonotype was counted only a few times. The CDR3 loop reads CASSHSPGYAFF. The CDR3 region has the DNA TGTGCCAGCAGCCATAGTCCTGGGTACGCTTTCTTT. The chain combines TRBV3-1 with TRBJ1-1; unclear D gene. The CDR3 is 12 residues long. Germline V gene sequence: CDR1 LGHDT, CDR2 YNNKEL (reference sequence). Trimming left V 3 bases short and J 11 bases short, with 13 bases between.

This clonotype came up a few times. This chain uses TRBV7-2 with TRBJ1-2; maybe TRBD1 (6 bases). V gave up 5 bases and J gave up 7 bases, with 17 bases separating them. The germline V gene encodes CDR1 SGHTA and CDR2 FQGNSA. The length of the CDR3 is 14 residues. The CDR3 region has the DNA TGTGCCAGCAGCACGCGTAACGGGGGCGGTGGCTACACCTTC. Protein: CASSTRNGGGGYTF.

This clonotype was recorded a few times. J is TRBJ2-7 and V is TRBV20-1; no definite D call. The V and J ends lost 0 bases and 0 bases respectively, with 12 bases between them. Germline V gene sequence: CDR1 DFQATT, CDR2 SNEGSKA (reference sequence). The CDR3 covers 15 residues. CDR3 sequence reads: CSARDGRAYSYEQYF. CDR3 nucleotides: TGCAGTGCTAGAGATGGTCGCGCCTACTCCTACGAGCAGTACTTC.

The CDR3 here is CASSSRTSGETQYF. The CDR3 DNA reads TGTGCCAGCAGCTCCAGGACTAGTGGAGAGACCCAGTACTTC. The chain carries TRBV5-4 and TRBJ2-1; TRBD2 aligns across 7 bases. The end of the DNA is better explained by TRBJ2-5, so the J call may be wrong. CDR3 length equals 14 residues. Germline V gene sequence: CDR1 SGHNT, CDR2 YYREEE (reference sequence).

A remark on this clonotype: One junction end disagrees with the germline gene, perhaps due to a read error. The V call is TRBV12-3 or TRBV12-4, the J call TRBJ1-2, with D maybe TRBD1 (5 bases). The CDR3 is 13 residues long. The CDR3 DNA is TGTGCCAGCAACGTAACCCCAGGGAGTGGCTGCACCTTC. This encodes CASNVTPGSGCTF.

This CDR3 is CASSDEMTVAGSEAFF. CDR3 DNA: TGTGCCAGCAGCGATGAAATGACAGTGGCAGGGTCCGAAGCTTTCTTT. The rearrangement joins TRBV12-3 or TRBV12-4 to TRBJ1-1; a possible D gene is TRBD1 (5 bases). The CDR3 contains 16 residues. Trimming removed 6 bases at V and 8 bases at J, with 25 bases between.

The chain links TRBV4-2 to TRBJ2-7; no clear D gene. Germline-derived CDR1 and CDR2 are LGHNA and YNFKEQ. The CDR3 totals 13 residues. With 0 bases removed from V and 4 bases from J, the gap between germline ends came to 7 bases. The CDR3 DNA reads TGTGCCAGCAGCCAAGATCCCCGATACGAGCAGTACTTC. This sequence encodes CASSQDPRYEQYF.

This chain uses TRBV20-1 with TRBJ2-1, with D unresolved. The CDR3 totals 12 residues. Per germline, CDR1 DFQATT and CDR2 SNEGSKA (reference sequence). V lost 6 bases and J 2 bases, leaving 8 bases between the germline ends. For the CDR3, the DNA is TGCAGTGCGGTCCCAGCCTACAATGAGCAGTTCTTC. Translation: CSAVPAYNEQFF.

J is TRBJ2-5 and V is TRBV3-1, with 7 bases aligning to TRBD1. Losses at the gene ends were 4 bases for V and 2 bases for J; bases not matched to a gene: 4. Looked up from germline, CDR1 is LGHDT and CDR2 is YNNKEL (reference sequence). The CDR3 runs 14 residues. The CDR3 nucleotides are TGTGCCAGCAGCCGGGGGACAGCACAAGAGACCCAGTACTTC. Protein: CASSRGTAQETQYF.

This clonotype was found a few times. V usage is TRBV10-3 and J usage is TRBJ1-1, with D possibly being TRBD1 (5 bases). Trimming took 3 bases from V and 1 from J, leaving 12 bases between them. The CDR3 contains 15 residues. CDR1 is ENHRY, CDR2 SYGVKD, per germline. The CDR3 sequence: CAISEGGASNTEAFF. The DNA for the CDR3 is TGTGCCATCAGTGAAGGAGGGGCCTCGAACACTGAAGCTTTCTTT.

V and J are TRBV6-1 and TRBJ2-3, with TRBD1 identical over 9 bases. The CDR3 totals 13 residues. V trimming: 5 bases; J trimming: 4 bases; junction bases outside the gene matches: 1. Germline V lookup: CDR1 MNHNS, CDR2 SASEGT. This CDR3 reads CASSTGGADTQYF. Written as DNA, the CDR3 is TGTGCCAGCAGTACAGGGGGCGCAGATACGCAGTATTTT.

CDR3 nucleotides: TGTGCCAGCAGCCAAGACGGGGATCAGCCCCAGCATTTT. Its translation is CASSQDGDQPQHF. The chain has TRBV4-2 and TRBJ1-5; D ambiguous. V was trimmed by 0 bases and J by 5 bases, leaving 5 bases between them. Germline V gene sequence: CDR1 LGHNA, CDR2 YNFKEQ. The CDR3 extends over 13 amino acids.

The V gene is TRBV18, the J gene TRBJ2-3; D unresolved. Trimming cost V 2 bases and J 6 bases, with 3 bases left between them. This CDR3 spans 11 amino acids. The germline V gene encodes CDR1 KGHSH and CDR2 LQKENI. The CDR3 is CASSPFDTQYF. The CDR3 DNA reads as TGTGCCAGCTCACCATTTGATACGCAGTATTTT. Combining the CDR3 with reference TRBV18 and TRBJ2-3 gives the whole variable domain NAGVMQNPRHLVRRRGQEARLRCSPMKGHSHVYWYRQLPEEGLKFMVYLQKENIIDESGMPKERFSAEFPKEGPSILRIQQVVRGDSAAYFCASSPFDTQYFGPGTRLTVL.

CDR3 DNA: TGTGCCAGCAGTTCGGGACAGGGTCATGGTTTAGCCAAAAACATTCAGTACTTC. Translating gives CASSSGQGHGLAKNIQYF. This sequence joins TRBV27 and TRBJ2-4; the match to TRBD1 covers 9 bases. V gave up 4 bases and J gave up 0 bases; unmatched junction bases: 10. Germline values: CDR1 MNHEY, CDR2 SMNVEV (reference sequence). The CDR3 spans 18 residues.

This clonotype showed up many times. The chain couples TRBV6-1 to TRBJ2-1; D ambiguous. From germline, CDR1 is MNHNS and CDR2 SASEGT. With 5 bases removed from V and 2 bases from J, the gap between germline ends came to 13 bases. The CDR3 length is 15 residues. The CDR3, as DNA: TGTGCCAGCAGTCGGACCATGGATGCCTACAATGAGCAGTTCTTC. It yields the protein CASSRTMDAYNEQFF.

This clonotype appeared a single time. A read error may be the cause here, since a much bigger clone is one base away. The rearrangement joins TRBV24-1 to TRBJ2-4, with D possibly TRBD2 on 5 matching bases. Germline-derived CDR1 and CDR2 are KGHDR and SFDVKD. This CDR3 contains 13 residues. V lost 4 bases and J lost 7, with 10 bases in between. CDR3 protein: CATSESGGNIQYF. CDR3 DNA: TGTGCCACCAGTGAATCCGGAGGTAACATTCAGTACTTC.

This clonotype appeared a few times. The rearrangement uses TRBV20-1 and TRBJ2-7; D is unresolved. Germline CDR1 reads DFQATT; CDR2 reads SNEGSKA (reference sequence). The CDR3 is made up of 13 amino acids. Trimming shortened V by 6 bases and J by 2 bases, and 14 bases separated the two germline ends. The DNA for the CDR3 is TGCAGTGCGACCCGAGGAACCGCCTACGAGCAGTACTTC. Translating gives CSATRGTAYEQYF.

This clonotype was detected a few times. The V and J genes are TRBV6-1 and TRBJ2-1, with 10 bases identical to TRBD2. The CDR3 is 18 amino acids. CDR1 and CDR2 (germline): MNHNS, SASEGT. With 6 bases clipped from V and 0 bases from J, the junction kept 11 bases outside the gene matches. CDR3 residues: CASRSVAGGASSYNEQFF. The CDR3 DNA follows: TGTGCCAGCAGATCCGTAGCGGGAGGCGCCAGCTCCTACAATGAGCAGTTCTTC.

CDR3 residues: CSAPRVGGDYGYTF. Written as DNA, the CDR3 is TGCAGTGCTCCCAGAGTAGGGGGCGACTATGGCTACACCTTC. The chain has TRBV20-1 and TRBJ1-2; TRBD1 agrees at 7 bases. This CDR3 is 14 amino acids long. Germline CDR1 and CDR2: DFQATT and SNEGSKA (reference sequence). V was clipped by 5 bases and J by 3 bases; unmatched bases: 9.

Notes on this clonotype: Just one base apart from a much larger clone, this may be a read error. The chain is built from TRBV27 and TRBJ2-2, with D hard to call. Germline CDR1 and CDR2: MNHEY and SMNVEV (reference sequence). With 5 bases removed from V and 1 base from J, the gap between germline ends came to 5 bases. The CDR3 runs 13 residues. CDR3 coding DNA: TGTGCCAGCAGTGCCGAGAACACCGGGGAGCTGTTTTTT. Translating it yields CASSAENTGELFF.

This clonotype was counted ten times or more. The chain has TRBV6-1 and TRBJ1-2; no clear D gene. The CDR3 spans 17 residues. Trimming stripped 5 bases from V and 6 bases from J, with 25 bases between. Germline lookup yields CDR1 MNHNS and CDR2 SASEGT. The CDR3 region has the DNA TGTGCCAGCAGTACGAGCCCGGCCTCCCCGGACCACCATGGCTACACCTTC. This translates into CASSTSPASPDHHGYTF.